This T cell receptor (beta chain) was observed in a study of blood T cell repertoires in COVID-19 (dated by TCRdb to between 2020 and 2021). The study in broad terms: Samples from collaborators originated in the United States, Italy and Spain and spanned both the acute and convalescent phases of COVID-19. Samples came from the ongoing ImmuneRACE study (first 160 participants) plus 1,254 subjects from 6 global collaborators. The prospective study material was composed of cDNA or gDNA derived from T cells, B-cell-depleted T cells, or PBMCs. The sample metadata nearly always contained a de-identified subject ID, COVID-19 status, age in years and sex. Where available, HLA class I and class II types were obtained from metadata supplied by the sample provider rather than from assay-based typing. The repertoires were made available in a free public database intended to serve as a resource for research on the immune response to SARS-CoV-2. Subjects who had been exposed to COVID-19, were actively infected with it, or had recovered from it provided the deeply sampled blood TCRbeta repertoires that made up the dataset. What the work shows at the level of the full study, not this receptor alone: How much clinical and demographic metadata was included differed by source and by participant, and the metadata was provided uncurated.

The V end loses 7 bases and the J end loses 0 bases, and a stretch of 13 bases separates them. The CDR3 holds 15 amino acids from the cysteine to the phenylalanine. Of the read, only the CDR3 DNA is kept; its 45 bases are in frame from base 1. Looking up the germline V gene yields CDR1 SNHLY and CDR2 FYNNEI. Whole blood was collected in K2EDTA tubes by collaborating institutions according to the institutions' own protocols. For TCRbeta analysis, collaborator samples were shipped as frozen whole blood, as isolated PBMCs, or as DNA extracted from either sample type. As regards this clone: Its cognate antigen has yet to be identified. The input lacks base qualities; no much larger clone sits a single base away.

The immunoSEQ Assay, a bias-controlled multiplex PCR, was used to amplify TCRbeta CDR3 regions from genomic DNA. On the study's bioinformatics: Nucleated cell counts per sample were estimated from amplification of reference gene primers within the assay. Sequence reads were collapsed and filtered to measure the absolute abundance of every unique TCRbeta CDR3 rearrangement. For each sample, productive Simpson clonality was calculated as the square root of Simpson's diversity index across productive rearrangements. Held by TCRdb, this immuneACCESS table contains in-frame sequences only and omits some clones. Under half of the omission traces to an unresolved V gene where checked; the cause of the rest is unknown. V and J calls and clone size are as listed in that table; D and trimming were resolved from the DNA. This sample comprises around 25,000 clones, about 80% of them detected only once. Around 70% of the sample comes from the top ten.

Sequencing was carried out using peripheral blood. The rearrangement combines TRBV2 with TRBJ2-4; TRBD2 is perhaps the D gene, given 5 matching bases. The sequence was obtained from a man between 65 and 80 years old with acute or convalescent COVID-19. The nucleotides are TGTGCCAGCAAGGAGCGGAGTCTAGCCAAAAACATTCAGTACTTC. Protein translation: CASKERSLAKNIQYF.